This T cell receptor (beta chain) was profiled in a study of blood T cell repertoires in COVID-19. Study details: The study drew acute and convalescent COVID-19 samples from the United States, Italy and Spain. From T cells, B-cell-depleted T cells, or PBMCs came the material, which was cDNA or gDNA.

The CDR3 has 17 residues. V dropped 2 bases and J dropped 7; count of bases not matched to a gene: 13. Germline CDR1 and CDR2: MNHEY and SMNVEV (reference sequence). Original processing methods: Cell counts per sample came from amplifying reference gene primers. Some clones are missing from TCRdb's copy, which holds only in-frame ones; the method was immunoSEQ multiplex PCR. Clonal size and the V and J genes are those of that table, whereas D and trimming came from the DNA. Among tens of thousands of clones listed, around 86% were seen once. Sequencing used peripheral blood. This rearrangement joins TRBV27 to TRBJ1-5, with 8 nucleotides matching TRBD1. The TCR comes from a man aged 25-45 years with acute or convalescent COVID-19. The CDR3 spells CASSLPTQGAVYQPQHF. The DNA for the CDR3 is TGTGCCAGCAGTTTACCGACCCAGGGGGCGGTTTACCAGCCCCAGCATTTT.